The rows below give T cell receptor beta chains drawn from one sample of a study of blood T cell repertoires in COVID-19. TCRdb's copy holds only in-frame clones and misses some; the assay was immunoSEQ multiplex PCR. The profile shows 250,000 or so clones, 84% of them singletons. Material: peripheral blood. The receptor source for this set is a man in his forties who had recovered from COVID-19. The CDR3 runs from the conserved cysteine through the conserved F or W. D genes are given only for firm matches. Size is omitted from some rows. Given values are once, few, many or a class for expanded clones.

cdr3_aa	cdr3_nt	v_call	j_call	d_call	clone_size
CSGLDRVQETQYF	TGCAGCGGGCTAGACAGGGTACAAGAGACCCAGTACTTC	TRBV29-1	TRBJ2-5	TRBD1	.
CASSPMTGGRYEQYF	TGTGCCAGCTCCCCCATGACAGGGGGCAGATACGAGCAGTACTTC	TRBV18	TRBJ2-7	TRBD1	.
CASSLRDRGLNEQFF	TGTGCCAGCAGCTTGCGGGACAGGGGCCTCAATGAGCAGTTCTTC	TRBV5-4	TRBJ2-1	TRBD1	.
CASNLGLAETDTQYF	TGTGCCAGCAACTTAGGACTAGCGGAGACAGATACGCAGTATTTT	TRBV7-2	TRBJ2-3	TRBD2	.
CASSDSYIEAFF	TGTGCCAGCTCGGACAGTTACATTGAAGCTTTCTTT	TRBV11-3	TRBJ1-1	.	.
CASSQSPGPDTEAFF	TGCGCCAGCAGCCAATCTCCAGGTCCGGACACTGAAGCTTTCTTT	TRBV4-3	TRBJ1-1	.	.
CASSEHRVNTEAFF	TGTGCCAGCAGTGAACACAGGGTGAACACTGAAGCTTTCTTT	TRBV2	TRBJ1-1	.	.
CASSSGQFKNQPQHF	TGTGCCAGCAGCTCTGGACAATTCAAGAATCAGCCCCAGCATTTT	TRBV7-9	TRBJ1-5	.	.
CATRGQTNNYEQYF	TGTGCCACCCGGGGACAGACAAATAACTACGAGCAGTACTTC	TRBV10-3	TRBJ2-7	TRBD1	.
CASSLTEGKAFF	TGTGCCAGCAGCTTAACCGAGGGTAAAGCTTTCTTT	TRBV7-2	TRBJ1-1	.	.
CASSLVRYGYTF	TGTGCCAGCAGCTTGGTGCGGTATGGCTACACCTTC	TRBV5-6	TRBJ1-2	.	.
CAPRGGVEKLFF	TGTGCCCCCCGGGGGGGAGTTGAAAAACTGTTTTTT	TRBV2	TRBJ1-4	.	.
CASSVDQAYEQYF	TGTGCCAGCAGCGTAGACCAGGCCTACGAGCAGTACTTC	TRBV9	TRBJ2-7	.	.
CASSILLGTVNTEAFF	TGTGCCAGTAGTATACTCCTTGGGACAGTGAACACTGAAGCTTTCTTT	TRBV19	TRBJ1-1	TRBD1	.
CASSLRAEGVGTGELFF	TGTGCCAGCAGCTTAAGGGCGGAAGGGGTGGGCACCGGGGAGCTGTTTTTT	TRBV7-8	TRBJ2-2	.	.
CASSGSNRGNTEAFF	TGTGCCAGCAGCGGGAGTAACAGGGGGAACACTGAAGCTTTCTTT	TRBV5-6	TRBJ1-1	TRBD1	.
CASIREWNTGELFF	TGCGCCAGCATCCGCGAGTGGAACACCGGGGAGCTGTTTTTT	TRBV5-1	TRBJ2-2	.	.
CASSSGAEQFF	TGTGCCAGCAGTAGCGGTGCTGAGCAGTTCTTC	TRBV6-2/TRBV6-3	TRBJ2-1	.	.
CARGLISSTDTQYF	TGTGCCAGGGGACTCATCTCTAGCACAGATACGCAGTATTTT	TRBV19	TRBJ2-3	.	many
CASSLEPSTGGYTF	TGCGCCAGCAGCTTGGAGCCCTCGACCGGGGGCTACACCTTC	TRBV5-1	TRBJ1-2	.	.
CASSPSPGQGGLETQYF	TGTGCCAGCAGCCCTAGTCCCGGACAGGGAGGGCTAGAGACCCAGTACTTC	TRBV7-9	TRBJ2-5	.	.
CASSSRQGGEQFF	TGTGCCAGCAGTTCCCGACAGGGTGGTGAGCAGTTCTTC	TRBV6-6	TRBJ2-1	TRBD1	.
CASSPSGTLETQYF	TGTGCCAGCAGCCCCAGCGGGACCCTGGAGACCCAGTACTTC	TRBV3-1/TRBV3-2	TRBJ2-5	TRBD2	.
CASSPLLAEEQFF	TGTGCCAGCTCACCACTTCTTGCGGAGGAGCAGTTCTTC	TRBV18	TRBJ2-1	.	.
CASRRGGNTEAFF	TGTGCCAGCAGACGAGGGGGGAACACTGAAGCTTTCTTT	TRBV27	TRBJ1-1	.	many
CASFRGNRYGYTF	TGCGCCAGCTTCCGGGGAAACCGCTATGGCTACACCTTC	TRBV10-2	TRBJ1-2	.	few
CASSLVARVGGEQFF	TGTGCCAGCAGCTTAGTGGCCAGGGTGGGAGGTGAGCAGTTCTTC	TRBV11-2	TRBJ2-1	.	.
CASSRQGAKGEQYF	TGTGCCAGCAGTCGACAGGGGGCGAAGGGCGAGCAGTACTTC	TRBV3-1/TRBV3-2	TRBJ2-7	TRBD1	.
CASSSRDSGNIQYF	TGTGCCAGCAGCTCCCGGGACTCGGGGAACATTCAGTACTTC	TRBV5-4	TRBJ2-4	.	.
CASRPTSGTGELFF	TGTGCCAGCAGGCCGACTAGCGGAACCGGGGAGCTGTTTTTT	TRBV6-5	TRBJ2-2	TRBD2	.
CASSSIGTVVEQYF	TGTGCCAGCAGCTCTATTGGGACAGTAGTCGAGCAGTACTTC	TRBV7-6	TRBJ2-7	TRBD1	.
CASSSPWTGGTDTQYF	TGTGCCAGCAGTTCCCCTTGGACAGGGGGCACAGATACGCAGTATTTT	TRBV27	TRBJ2-3	TRBD1	.
CASSRGQGALATSPLHF	TGTGCCAGTAGTAGGGGACAGGGGGCTCTTGCCACGTCACCCCTCCACTTT	TRBV19	TRBJ1-6	TRBD1	.
CASSSGRPAGAYEQYF	TGTGCCAGCTCTAGCGGGAGACCCGCGGGTGCCTACGAGCAGTACTTC	TRBV2	TRBJ2-7	TRBD2	.
CASSIRRGKENGYTF	TGTGCCAGTAGTATCAGGAGGGGAAAGGAAAATGGCTACACCTTC	TRBV19	TRBJ1-2	.	.
CASSLYPGANYGYTF	TGCGCCAGCAGCTTGTATCCCGGAGCTAACTATGGCTACACCTTC	TRBV5-1	TRBJ1-2	.	.
CASSIRRGPTDTQYF	TGTGCCAGTAGTATTCGGCGGGGGCCCACAGATACGCAGTATTTT	TRBV19	TRBJ2-3	.	.
CASSTTVQTGELFF	TGTGCCAGCAGCACCACAGTCCAAACCGGGGAGCTGTTTTTT	TRBV9	TRBJ2-2	.	.
CASSSEGLAGREQYF	TGTGCCAGCAGCTCCGAGGGCCTAGCGGGGCGCGAGCAGTACTTC	TRBV13	TRBJ2-7	TRBD2	.
CATSDPGVDTGELFF	TGTGCCACCAGTGATCCCGGGGTGGACACCGGGGAGCTGTTTTTT	TRBV24-1	TRBJ2-2	.	.
CASSQTGGSNTGELFF	TGTGCCAGCAGCCAGACAGGGGGTTCGAACACCGGGGAGCTGTTTTTT	TRBV7-9	TRBJ2-2	TRBD1	.
CASSPQGSAKNIQYF	TGTGCCAGCTCCCCTCAGGGATCAGCCAAAAACATTCAGTACTTC	TRBV18	TRBJ2-4	.	.
CASGRGQYEQYF	TGTGCTAGTGGCCGGGGACAGTACGAGCAGTACTTC	TRBV12-5	TRBJ2-7	TRBD1	.